These 24 T cell receptor beta chains originate from one sample sequenced in a study of CD8+CD57+ T cells in acquired aplastic anemia. The template used for profiling TCR beta VDJ and CDR3 was genomic DNA. TCRdb reprocessed the reads via MiXCR and lists one record per CDR3 protein. The sample gives roughly 500,000 distinct CDR3 sequences, about a third of which show up once; 0.8% to 0.85% is in the top ten. CD8+CD57+ cell expansion had been shown by flow cytometry in patients chosen for sequencing. The sequencing input was sorted CD4+, CD8+, or CD8+CD57+ T cells (not recorded which) from PBMCs. Receptors originate from a human donor with aplastic anemia.

This clonotype was counted ten times or more. The gene calls are TRBV19 and TRBJ1-2; TRBD1 might be the D (6 bases). Germline lookup yields CDR1 LNHDA and CDR2 SQIVND (reference sequence). V was cut by 10 bases and J by 1 base, with 22 bases left in between. The CDR3 consists of 16 residues. CDR3 sequence reads: CATPPQDRMINYGYTF. CDR3 nucleotides: TGTGCCACCCCACCTCAGGACAGAATGATTAACTATGGCTACACCTTC.

A note on this clonotype: One end of the junction is discordant with germline, which a read error may explain. Here the CDR3 reads CAGSLPTGETYGYTF. The DNA for the CDR3 is TGTGCCGGCAGCCTCCCGACAGGGGAAACGTATGGCTACACCTTC. J is TRBJ1-2 and V is TRBV5-6, with 8 bases identical to TRBD1. This CDR3 is built from 15 residues. Germline assignment: CDR1 SGHDT and CDR2 YYEEEE.

The chain combines TRBV10-3 with TRBJ2-7, with D perhaps matching TRBD1 (8 bases). V lost 7 bases, J lost 0 bases, and 13 bases lay in between. The CDR3 runs to 14 residues. Germline V gene data show CDR1 as ENHRY and CDR2 as SYGVKD. The CDR3 sequence: CAIKDREGSYEQYF. In DNA, the CDR3 is TGTGCCATCAAGGACAGGGAGGGCTCCTACGAGCAGTACTTC.

This clonotype was picked up many times. V usage is TRBV7-9 and J usage is TRBJ1-2; D gene uncertain. Germline V gene lookup returns CDR1 SEHNR and CDR2 FQNEAQ (reference sequence). CDR3 length equals 13 residues. V lost 2 bases and J lost 7, with 11 bases in between. The CDR3 is CASSLPDLRGYTF. In nucleotides, the CDR3 is TGTGCCAGCAGCTTACCAGATTTGCGTGGCTACACCTTC.

This chain uses TRBV11-2 with TRBJ2-7; 14 nucleotides align to TRBD2. Losses at the gene ends were 1 base for V and 2 bases for J; bases not matched to a gene: 4. Germline-derived CDR1 and CDR2 are SGHAT and FQNNGV. The CDR3 is 17 amino acids. The CDR3 DNA reads as TGTGCCAGCAGCTTAGGGGGACTAGCGGGAGAGACCTACGAGCAGTACTTC. Translated, it gives CASSLGGLAGETYEQYF.

This rearrangement joins TRBV30 to TRBJ1-2, with a tentative D call TRBD1 (5 bases). The CDR3 length is 14 residues. Trimming took 0 bases from V and 8 from J, leaving 16 bases between them. Germline assignment: CDR1 GTSNPN and CDR2 SVGIG (reference sequence). CDR3 DNA sequence: TGTGCCTGGAGTGTACTACCGGGGGAAGGCGGCTACACCTTC. Its translation is CAWSVLPGEGGYTF.

This clonotype has more than one count but fewer than ten. The J gene is TRBJ2-7, the V gene TRBV30; D call uncertain. The CDR3 runs to 13 residues. V dropped 2 bases and J dropped 0 bases, with 8 bases sitting between them. Germline V CDR1 and CDR2: GTSNPN, SVGIG (reference sequence). The CDR3 spells CAWSTRSSYEQYF. The CDR3 DNA reads as TGTGCCTGGAGTACGCGGAGCTCCTACGAGCAGTACTTC.

This clonotype has a count of ten or more. In nucleotides, the CDR3 is TGCAGTGCACCTCCTCGGGACAGGAACACTGAAGCTTTCTTT. Encoded protein: CSAPPRDRNTEAFF. This sequence joins TRBV20-1 and TRBJ1-1; 7 nucleotides match TRBD1. Germline CDR1 is DFQATT and CDR2 is SNEGSKA (reference sequence). J gave up 1 base and V 6 bases, and 8 bases lay outside the gene matches. CDR3 length: 14 amino acids.

The chain carries TRBV5-1 and TRBJ2-7; 7 nucleotides agree with TRBD1. Germline trimming cut 4 bases from V and 3 bases from J; bases unmatched to any gene: 10. CDR1 and CDR2 from the germline V gene are SGHRS and YFSETQ. The CDR3 totals 15 residues. The CDR3 here is CASSDLNRGFYEQYF. CDR3 bases: TGCGCCAGCAGCGACCTTAACAGGGGCTTCTACGAGCAGTACTTC.

In its sample, this clonotype was seen a few times. The rearrangement uses TRBV20-1 and TRBJ2-2; 10 positions agree with TRBD1. V trimming: 1 base; J trimming: 7 bases; junction bases outside the gene matches: 6. CDR3 length equals 15 residues. The germline V gene has CDR1 DFQATT and CDR2 SNEGSKA (reference sequence). CDR3 loop: CSARAGQGSGGELFF. CDR3 DNA sequence: TGCAGTGCTAGAGCGGGACAGGGGAGTGGCGGGGAGCTGTTTTTT.

Concerning this clonotype: The conserved final phenylalanine or tryptophan is absent from the CDR3, which likely points to a read error. The genes are TRBV19 and TRBJ1-6; no clear D gene. Germline V CDR1 and CDR2: LNHDA, SQIVND (reference sequence). The CDR3 loop spans 18 amino acids. Trimming removed 7 bases from V and 0 bases from J, with 19 bases in between. DNA of the CDR3: TGTGCCAGTAACGAGCAGCTGGGTAGGAGCTCCTATAATTCACCCCTCCACTCT. Protein product: CASNEQLGRSSYNSPLHS.

In this sample, this clonotype turned up a few times. This CDR3 is CSVGHGEKLFF. Written as DNA, the CDR3 is TGCAGCGTTGGACACGGGGAAAAACTGTTTTTT. The chain recombines TRBV29-1 with TRBJ1-4; D ambiguous. Trimming took 4 bases from V and 8 from J, leaving 8 bases between them. This CDR3 contains 11 residues. Germline V gene sequence: CDR1 SQVTM, CDR2 ANQGSEA.

This clonotype occurred many times. V usage is TRBV20-1 and J usage is TRBJ1-6; D call uncertain. This CDR3 comprises 17 residues. With 2 bases removed from V and 0 bases from J, the gap between germline ends came to 14 bases. Germline values: CDR1 DFQATT, CDR2 SNEGSKA (reference sequence). The CDR3 is CSARSPGGSSYNSPLHF. CDR3 DNA: TGCAGTGCTAGATCCCCTGGAGGAAGCTCCTATAATTCACCCCTCCACTTT.

This clonotype has just a few counts. This chain joins TRBV12-3 or TRBV12-4 and TRBJ2-3; D tentatively fits TRBD1 or TRBD2 (5 bases each). The CDR3 length is 15 residues. V gave up 1 base and J gave up 4 bases, with 12 bases separating them. CDR3 region: CASSLVGVSPDTQYF. CDR3 in DNA: TGTGCCAGCAGTTTAGTGGGGGTGAGCCCAGATACGCAGTATTTT.

The rearrangement joins TRBV20-1 to TRBJ2-1; tentative D call: TRBD2 (7 bases). Germline loops: CDR1 DFQATT, CDR2 SNEGSKA (reference sequence). This CDR3 spans 13 amino acids. Trimming cost V 4 bases and J 9 bases, with 16 bases left between them. The CDR3 sequence is CSAKFPGGIEQFF. CDR3 in DNA: TGCAGTGCTAAGTTCCCGGGGGGCATTGAGCAGTTCTTC.

The sample holds many counts of this clonotype. J is TRBJ1-5 and V is TRBV19; D may be TRBD1 (5 bases). Germline CDR1 LNHDA, CDR2 SQIVND (reference sequence). The CDR3 runs 14 residues. Trimming took off 6 bases at V and 7 bases at J, with 16 bases between the two ends. The CDR3 spells CASSEPGRRQPQHF. The DNA for the CDR3 is TGTGCCAGTAGCGAACCGGGACGAAGGCAGCCCCAGCATTTT.

The rearrangement joins TRBV5-1 to TRBJ2-7, with 8 bases identical to TRBD2. V gave up 0 bases and J gave up 3 bases; unmatched junction bases: 5. This CDR3 is built from 15 residues. CDR1 and CDR2 from the germline V gene are SGHRS and YFSETQ. CDR3 DNA: TGCGCCAGCAGCTTGGCCAGAACTAGCGGCTACGAGCAGTACTTC. The encoded protein is CASSLARTSGYEQYF.

The J gene is TRBJ1-5, the V gene TRBV20-1, with unresolved D. The CDR3 totals 14 residues. CDR1 DFQATT and CDR2 SNEGSKA come from the germline V gene (reference sequence). Trimming cost V 0 bases and J 4 bases, with 10 bases left between them. CDR3 region: CSARDISGNQPQHF. CDR3 nucleotide sequence: TGCAGTGCTAGAGATATTTCGGGGAATCAGCCCCAGCATTTT.

This clonotype turned up a few times. The V and J genes are TRBV30 and TRBJ1-6, with D uncertain. The germline CDR1 and CDR2 sequences are GTSNPN and SVGIG (reference sequence). V dropped 6 bases and J dropped 10 bases, with 13 bases sitting between them. The CDR3 runs to 12 residues. The DNA for the CDR3 is TGTGCCTGTCAAGAACCTCGGTCACCCCTCCACTTT. Translating gives CACQEPRSPLHF.

This clonotype was counted ten times or more. CDR3 bases: TGTGCCAGCAGCTTAGCGAGAACGCTTTCAGGGGCAGATACGCAGTATTTT. As protein: CASSLARTLSGADTQYF. The chain uses TRBV7-6 and TRBJ2-3; maybe TRBD1 (6 bases). V gave up 0 bases and J gave up 4 bases, with 17 bases separating them. Germline CDR1 SGHVS, CDR2 FNYEAQ. This CDR3 has 17 amino acids.

This clonotype was picked up many times. J is TRBJ2-7 and V is TRBV7-2; D gene ambiguous. V gave up 1 base and J gave up 4 bases, with 8 bases separating them. This CDR3 has 13 amino acids. Germline lookup yields CDR1 SGHTA and CDR2 FQGNSA. CDR3: CASSLGGLYEQYF. The CDR3 nucleotides are TGTGCCAGCAGCTTAGGTGGTTTGTACGAGCAGTACTTC.

The rearrangement uses TRBV28 and TRBJ2-7; no definite D call. Germline CDR1 reads MDHEN; CDR2 reads SYDVKM. The CDR3 has 11 residues. Trimming pared 2 bases from V and 7 bases from J, leaving 6 bases between. CDR3 residues: CASSLTSEQYF. CDR3 nucleotides: TGTGCCAGCAGTTTAACGAGTGAGCAGTACTTC.

The CDR3: CASSPGQGKSNEQYF. The CDR3 DNA reads TGTGCCAGTAGTCCGGGACAGGGGAAATCCAATGAGCAGTACTTC. This chain links TRBV19 with TRBJ2-7; 10 nucleotides match TRBD1. CDR3 size: 15 residues. After removal of 5 bases from V and 7 bases from J, the junction contained 11 bases not matched to a gene. In germline, CDR1 is LNHDA, CDR2 SQIVND (reference sequence).

The V call is TRBV19, the J call TRBJ2-7; D may be TRBD1 or TRBD2 (5 bases each). The germline CDR1 and CDR2 sequences are LNHDA and SQIVND (reference sequence). V dropped 0 bases and J dropped 5 bases, with 11 bases sitting between them. The CDR3 loop spans 14 amino acids. Here the CDR3 DNA reads TGTGCCAGTAGTATAGACGGGGCGGCGGACGAGCAGTACTTC. Its protein is CASSIDGAADEQYF.